A single sample is the source of the 12 T cell receptor beta chains below, sequenced in a study of regulatory T cells in long-lasting Graves disease (dated by TCRdb to the early 2020s). Library preparation employed multiplex PCR. Sequencing used an Illumina HiSeq 4000. iRepertoire HTBI primers and Arm-PCR amplification of CDR3 regions were used to construct TCR beta libraries. In-frame beta chains were kept once TCRdb had trimmed the public reads at Q25 with fastp and called clones with MiXCR. Rows matching on CDR3 protein sequence are summarized as one entry with the most common DNA and genes. Counted in this sample were roughly 500,000 distinct CDR3 sequences; around an eighth of them appeared once. Roughly 10% of the sample rests with the top ten. The sample's time point label, decoded: newly diagnosed GD, antithyroid drugs for less than 3 months. RNA was extracted from PBMCs in TRIzol for both TCR sequencing and RNA sequencing.

The data were also submitted as part of a second study, on T cells in Graves' hyperthyroidism and ophthalmopathy.

The starting material was peripheral blood mononuclear cells (PBMCs), obtained at new diagnosis, from a patient treated with antithyroid drugs. The receptors come from a man under 40 with Graves disease. Donor details come from another sample of the same person, matched by shared clones.

This chain connects TRBV7-9 to TRBJ2-7; D not resolved. Germline CDR1 and CDR2: SEHNR and FQNEAQ (reference sequence). The V end was cut by 3 bases, the J end by 7 bases, with 10 bases between. The CDR3 is made up of 12 amino acids. For the CDR3, the DNA is TGTGCCAGCAGCTTCCGGTTGGCGGAGCAGTACTTC. Amino acid sequence: CASSFRLAEQYF.

This clonotype was detected ten times or more. The rearrangement links TRBV12-3 or TRBV12-4 to TRBJ1-3; possible D gene TRBD1, 5 bases. The CDR3 loop spans 16 amino acids. The V gene lost 5 bases and the J gene lost 0 bases, with 14 bases spanning the gap. The CDR3 is CASSPTTDLSGNTIYF. The CDR3, as DNA: TGTGCCAGCAGTCCGACGACAGATCTCTCTGGAAACACCATATATTTT.

Ten or more counts support this clonotype. The chain joins TRBV2 to TRBJ1-1, with TRBD1 matching over 8 bases. The CDR3 loop spans 16 amino acids. J was trimmed by 3 bases and V by 7 bases; bases with no gene match: 13. Looked up from germline, CDR1 is SNHLY and CDR2 is FYNNEI. This chain's CDR3 is CASTPGVWTGHTEAFF. The CDR3 nucleotides are TGTGCCAGCACCCCCGGCGTGTGGACAGGGCACACTGAAGCTTTCTTT.

The chain links TRBV12-3 or TRBV12-4 to TRBJ2-2; 12 bases agree with TRBD2. V trimming: 5 bases; J trimming: 4 bases; junction bases outside the gene matches: 8. CDR3 size: 17 residues. The CDR3 nucleotides are TGTGCCAGCAGTCCCCGACTAGCGGGAGCGGGCACCGGGGAGCTGTTTTTT. Its protein product is CASSPRLAGAGTGELFF.

This clonotype was found a few times. The chain is built from TRBV20-1 and TRBJ2-7; D might be TRBD1 or TRBD2, each matching 5 bases. The germline CDR1 and CDR2 sequences are DFQATT and SNEGSKA (reference sequence). This CDR3 region has 13 residues. V was pared by 5 bases and J by 3 bases, with 14 bases between. The CDR3 DNA sequence: TGCAGTGCTCGGGACCTGGGGAACTACGAGCAGTACTTC. Translating it yields CSARDLGNYEQYF.

This clonotype was detected ten times or more. This sequence joins TRBV6-1 and TRBJ2-1; the D gene is possibly TRBD1 (5 bases). Germline V gives CDR1 MNHNS, CDR2 SASEGT. With 6 bases removed from V and 4 bases from J, the gap between germline ends came to 16 bases. This CDR3 comprises 15 residues. CDR3 nucleotides: TGTGCCAGCAGACCTGACAGAAGACAATACAATGAGCAGTTCTTC. It codes for CASRPDRRQYNEQFF.

J is TRBJ2-3 and V is TRBV24-1; the match to TRBD2 covers 10 bases. CDR1 and CDR2 (germline): KGHDR, SFDVKD. The CDR3 length is 16 residues. The V segment lost 4 bases and the J segment 8 bases; nucleotides outside the gene matches: 11. The CDR3 DNA sequence: TGTGCCACCAGTGACCCGGCTAGCGGGAGTGAGGTTACGCAGTATTTT. Encoded protein: CATSDPASGSEVTQYF.

This clonotype has at least ten counts. The chain recombines TRBV27 with TRBJ2-7; D possibly corresponds to TRBD2 (5 bases). CDR3 length: 15 amino acids. CDR1 and CDR2 (germline): MNHEY, SMNVEV (reference sequence). V was clipped by 3 bases and J by 6 bases, with 18 bases between them. CDR3 residues: CASSFRTDAVGEQYF. DNA of the CDR3: TGTGCCAGCAGTTTTCGGACTGACGCGGTAGGCGAGCAGTACTTC.

Details on this clonotype: This may be a read error, as it is one base from a much larger clone. The rearrangement uses TRBV7-2 and TRBJ2-3; possibly TRBD1 for D (5 bases). With 5 bases removed from V and 5 bases from J, the gap between germline ends came to 11 bases. The CDR3 has 13 residues. From germline, CDR1 is SGHTA and CDR2 FQGNSA. CDR3 region: CASSHTDRDTQYF. CDR3 nucleotides: TGTGCCAGCAGCCATACCGACAGAGATACGCAGTATTTT.

This clonotype has at least ten counts. At one end, the junction sequence differs from germline, possibly due to a read error. The chain links TRBV18 to TRBJ1-1; no firm D call. The CDR3 sequence is 12 residues long. Germline V gives CDR1 KGHSH, CDR2 LQKENI. This CDR3 is CASSPMNTETFF. The CDR3 DNA reads as TGTGCCAGCTCACCAATGAACACTGAAACTTTCTTT.

This chain connects TRBV2 to TRBJ2-4; possible D gene TRBD1, 6 bases. V was clipped by 4 bases and J by 3 bases, with 10 bases between them. Germline V lookup: CDR1 SNHLY, CDR2 FYNNEI. The CDR3 contains 14 residues. The CDR3 DNA sequence: TGTGCCAGCAGTGGTCGGGACAACAAAAACATTCAGTACTTC. Residues: CASSGRDNKNIQYF.

This clonotype came up a few times. The V and J genes are TRBV20-1 and TRBJ2-7, with D possibly TRBD1 on 6 matching bases. CDR3 length: 13 amino acids. CDR1 DFQATT and CDR2 SNEGSKA come from the germline V gene (reference sequence). V was shortened by 4 bases and J by 1 base, with 11 bases between the two germline ends. CDR3 region: CSATKTGSYEQYF. The CDR3 DNA follows: TGCAGTGCTACGAAGACAGGTTCCTACGAGCAGTACTTC.